Listed below are T cell receptor beta chains from one sample, sequenced in a study of CD8+CD57+ T cells in acquired aplastic anemia. TCRdb analysed the reads with MiXCR anew, one entry per CDR3 protein. Of about 420,000 distinct CDR3 sequences in the sample, just under 70% were seen once. Sequencing used sorted CD4+, CD8+, or CD8+CD57+ T cells (not recorded which) from PBMCs. The receptors derive from a human donor in good health, serving as a control. The CDR3 runs from the conserved cysteine through the conserved F or W. The D gene is left open where the match is weak. Size tells how often a clone was seen (once, few, many) or the class of an expanded clone, and some rows leave it out.

CASSLDREPYEQYF | TGTGCCAGCAGCTTGGACAGGGAGCCCTACGAGCAGTACTTC | . | TRBV4-2 | TRBD1 | TRBJ2-7
CASRNRALGTEAFF | TGTGCCAGCAGAAATAGGGCCCTGGGGACTGAAGCTTTCTTT | few | TRBV2 | . | TRBJ1-1
CSARSNPNYEQYF | TGCAGTGCTAGATCGAATCCGAACTACGAGCAGTACTTC | . | TRBV20-1 | . | TRBJ2-7
CASSYSSQFNEQFF | TGTGCCAGCAGTTACTCGTCCCAGTTCAATGAGCAGTTCTTC | . | TRBV6-5 | . | TRBJ2-1
CASSLGQEGIEAFF | TGTGCCAGCAGCCTAGGCCAGGAGGGGATTGAAGCTTTCTTT | . | TRBV5-1 | . | TRBJ1-1
CASSLRRQSSYEQYF | TGTGCCAGCAGCTTACGGCGGCAGTCGAGCTACGAGCAGTACTTC | once | TRBV11-3 | . | TRBJ2-7
CAIRTGLLYGQTF | TGTGCCATCAGGACAGGGTTGTTATATGGCCAGACCTTC | . | TRBV10-3 | TRBD1 | TRBJ2-1
CASSRLVQYNSPLHF | TGTGCCAGCAGCCGCCTGGTGCAGTATAATTCACCCCTCCACTTT | . | TRBV5-6 | . | TRBJ1-6
CASSAGGDPETGELFF | TGTGCCAGCAGCGCGGGTGGGGACCCGGAGACCGGGGAGCTGTTTTTT | . | TRBV7-8 | . | TRBJ2-2
CASRLTFVYGYTF | TGTGCCAGCAGATTGACCTTTGTATATGGCTACACCTTC | . | TRBV5-1 | . | TRBJ1-2
CATSSHREGNTGELFF | TGTGCCACCAGTTCACACAGGGAGGGGAACACCGGGGAGCTGTTTTTT | . | TRBV24-1 | . | TRBJ2-2
CAIRSSGGGDAKQFF | TGTGCCATCAGGTCTAGCGGGGGGGGAGACGCAAAGCAGTTCTTC | . | TRBV10-3 | TRBD2 | TRBJ2-1
CASSLALGTGGNLETDTQYF | TGTGCCAGCAGCTTAGCCCTAGGGACAGGGGGCAATTTGGAAACAGATACGCAGTATTTT | . | TRBV7-8 | TRBD1 | TRBJ2-3
CASNRGEGRDILTYF | TGTGCCAGCAACAGAGGGGAAGGTAGGGACATCCTCACATACTTC | . | TRBV7-8 | . | TRBJ2-7
CSVAGQGSNYGYTF | TGCAGCGTGGCCGGACAGGGTTCTAACTATGGCTACACCTTC | . | TRBV29-1 | TRBD1 | TRBJ1-2
CASSPGDSRANYGYTF | TGCGCCAGCAGCCCCGGGGACAGTCGAGCTAACTATGGCTACACCTTC | many | TRBV5-1 | TRBD1 | TRBJ1-2
CASIRLLARETQYF | TGCGCCAGCATACGGTTACTAGCAAGAGAGACCCAGTACTTC | . | TRBV4-3 | . | TRBJ2-5
CASTFTGAGLGTEAFF | TGCGCCAGCACATTCACCGGAGCAGGGCTGGGCACTGAAGCTTTCTTT | many | TRBV4-1 | . | TRBJ1-1
CASGAGTGAEQYF | TGTGCCAGTGGGGCCGGGACAGGGGCCGAGCAGTACTTC | . | TRBV6-2/TRBV6-3 | TRBD1 | TRBJ2-7
CASSDTGSYGYTF | TGTGCCAGCAGTGATACGGGGTCCTATGGCTACACCTTC | few | TRBV25-1 | . | TRBJ1-2
CASNPQGAGGYTF | TGTGCCAGCAACCCACAGGGGGCAGGTGGCTACACCTTC | many | TRBV5-8 | TRBD1 | TRBJ1-2
CASRGTGGEKLLLDF | TGTGCCAGCAGGGGGACAGGGGGTGAAAAACTGCTTCTTGACTTT | . | TRBV2 | TRBD1 | TRBJ1-6
CASSRGGWNAQYF | TGCGCCAGCTCGCGGGGGGGGTGGAATGCGCAGTATTTC | . | TRBV10-1 | TRBD2 | TRBJ2-3
CASSLAAGQNGCPF | TGTGCCAGCAGCTTAGCGGCAGGCCAGAACGGCTGCCCCTTC | once | TRBV7-9 | . | TRBJ1-2
CASSMSHLTSTDTQYF | TGTGCCAGCAGCATGTCCCATCTGACTAGCACAGATACGCAGTATTTT | . | TRBV11-2 | . | TRBJ2-3
CASSRLGAEAFF | TGTGCCAGCAGTCGACTGGGCGCTGAAGCTTTCTTT | . | TRBV7-4 | . | TRBJ1-1
CASSGRQGACYTFF | TGTGCCAGCAGCGGCAGACAGGGGGCCTGCTACACCTTCTTT | . | TRBV7-2 | TRBD1 | TRBJ1-1
CSARAQGGDTEAFF | TGCAGTGCTAGGGCACAAGGAGGGGACACTGAAGCTTTCTTT | . | TRBV20-1 | . | TRBJ1-1
CASTQGAAHGYTF | TGTGCCAGCACCCAGGGGGCGGCCCATGGCTACACCTTC | many | TRBV6-1 | TRBD1 | TRBJ1-2
CASSYSGRLNEQFF | TGTGCCAGCAGCTATAGCGGGAGACTCAATGAGCAGTTCTTC | . | TRBV7-2 | TRBD2 | TRBJ2-1
CASSYGDLGDNEQFF | TGTGCCAGCAGTTACGGGGATTTAGGCGACAATGAGCAGTTCTTC | many | TRBV6-5 | . | TRBJ2-1
CASTSQGGDKPQHF | TGTGCCAGTACCTCCCAGGGAGGGGACAAGCCCCAGCATTTT | . | TRBV7-2 | . | TRBJ1-5
CASSPRDQTQHF | TGCGCCAGCAGCCCCCGCGATCAGACCCAGCATTTT | . | TRBV7-6 | . | TRBJ1-5
CASSIIWNQPQHF | TGTGCCAGTAGTATAATTTGGAATCAGCCCCAGCATTTT | many | TRBV19 | . | TRBJ1-5
CASSPGTGHSNQPLF | TGTGCCAGCAGCCCCGGGACAGGCCATAGCAATCAGCCCCTCTTT | . | TRBV7-8 | TRBD1 | TRBJ1-1
CASSFRAGGTDEQYF | TGTGCCAGCAGCTTCCGCGCGGGGGGGACAGACGAGCAGTACTTC | . | TRBV7-2 | TRBD2 | TRBJ2-7
CSASMGADPPQHF | TGCAGTGCTAGTATGGGGGCTGATCCCCCCCAGCATTTT | . | TRBV20-1 | . | TRBJ1-5
CASSLDGGGAQETQYF | TGTGCCAGCAGCTTGGATGGGGGAGGGGCCCAAGAGACCCAGTACTTC | . | TRBV5-1 | TRBD2 | TRBJ2-5
CATSDPKSYRGLFQPQHF | TGTGCCACCAGTGACCCAAAATCTTACAGGGGTCTCTTTCAGCCCCAGCATTTT | many | TRBV24-1 | TRBD1 | TRBJ1-5
CSASAGAGANYEQYF | TGCAGTGCTAGTGCTGGAGCGGGTGCCAACTACGAGCAGTACTTC | . | TRBV20-1 | . | TRBJ2-7
CASSSGSFGNEQYF | TGTGCCAGCAGCTCAGGGAGCTTTGGAAACGAGCAGTACTTC | . | TRBV5-1 | . | TRBJ2-7
CASSLSRDEGEAFF | TGTGCCAGCAGCTTAAGCAGAGACGAAGGGGAAGCTTTCTTT | once | TRBV7-3 | . | TRBJ1-1
CATSRDVGLAGGPYNEQFF | TGTGCCACCAGCAGAGATGTGGGACTAGCGGGGGGGCCCTACAATGAGCAGTTCTTC | . | TRBV15 | TRBD2 | TRBJ2-1
CASTSPRDRGLSYEQYF | TGTGCCAGCACCAGCCCCCGGGACAGGGGGCTCTCCTACGAGCAGTACTTC | many | TRBV6-2/TRBV6-3 | TRBD1 | TRBJ2-7
CASSYAGGVFVALHF | TGTGCCAGCAGTTATGCCGGCGGAGTCTTCGTGGCCCTCCACTTT | many | TRBV6-2/TRBV6-3 | . | TRBJ1-6
CASSSQRGAAGELFF | TGTGCCAGCAGCTCCCAGCGGGGGGCTGCCGGGGAGCTGTTTTTT | . | TRBV13 | TRBD2 | TRBJ2-2